This T cell receptor (beta chain) was retrieved from a study of cytomegalovirus exposure and HLA in healthy donors. Trimming cost V 6 bases and J 1 base, with 10 bases left between them. CDR1 is SNHLY, CDR2 FYNNEI, per germline. CDR3 length: 14 residues. 13 Jbeta primers and 60 Vbeta primers were used for the PCR. Profiled with immunoSEQ multiplex PCR; TCRdb holds only in-frame clones, not every one. The sample has about 170,000 clones, and its top ten clones hold over 1%. The chain combines TRBV2 with TRBJ1-3; tentatively, D is TRBD1 (6 bases). The sample consisted of PBMCs. The source of this sequence is a woman aged 55-69 years in good health and CMV-seronegative. CDR3 sequence reads: CASSGQLSGNTIYF. DNA for the CDR3: TGTGCCAGCAGCGGACAGCTTTCTGGAAACACCATATATTTT.